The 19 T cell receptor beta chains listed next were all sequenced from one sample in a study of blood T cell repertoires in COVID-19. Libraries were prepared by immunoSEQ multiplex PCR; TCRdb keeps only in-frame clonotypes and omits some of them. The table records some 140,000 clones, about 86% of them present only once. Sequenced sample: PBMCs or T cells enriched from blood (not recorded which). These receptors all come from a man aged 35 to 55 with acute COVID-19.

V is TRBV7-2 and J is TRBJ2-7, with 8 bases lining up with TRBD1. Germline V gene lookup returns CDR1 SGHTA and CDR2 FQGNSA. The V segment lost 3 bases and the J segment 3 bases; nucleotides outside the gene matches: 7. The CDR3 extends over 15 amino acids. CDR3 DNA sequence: TGTGCCAGCAGCTTCCCAGGGGGCATGAACTACGAGCAGTACTTC. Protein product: CASSFPGGMNYEQYF. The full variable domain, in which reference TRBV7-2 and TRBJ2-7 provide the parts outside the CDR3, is GAGVSQSPSNKVTEKGKDVELRCDPISGHTALYWYRQSLGQGLEFLIYFQGNSAPDKSGLPSDRFSAERTGGSVSTLTIQRTQQEDSAVYLCASSFPGGMNYEQYFGPGTRLTVT.

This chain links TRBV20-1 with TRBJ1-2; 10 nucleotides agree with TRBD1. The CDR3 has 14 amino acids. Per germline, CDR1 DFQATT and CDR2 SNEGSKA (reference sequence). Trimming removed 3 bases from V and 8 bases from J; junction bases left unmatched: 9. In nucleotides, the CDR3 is TGCAGTGCTAGTCCCTCCGACAGGGGGCGCGGCTACACCTTC. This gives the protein CSASPSDRGRGYTF.

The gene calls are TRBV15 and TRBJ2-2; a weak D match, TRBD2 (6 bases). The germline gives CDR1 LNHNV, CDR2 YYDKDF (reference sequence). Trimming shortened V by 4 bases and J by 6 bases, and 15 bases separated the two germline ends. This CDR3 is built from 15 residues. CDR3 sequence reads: CATSTTFGGPGELFF. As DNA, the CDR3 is TGTGCCACCAGCACTACCTTTGGAGGGCCCGGGGAGCTGTTTTTT.

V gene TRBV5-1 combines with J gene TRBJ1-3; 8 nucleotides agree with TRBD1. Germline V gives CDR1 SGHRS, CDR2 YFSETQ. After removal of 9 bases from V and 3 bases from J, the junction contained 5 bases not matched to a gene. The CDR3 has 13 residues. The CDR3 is CATSDRDGNTIYF. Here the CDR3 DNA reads TGCGCCACCTCGGACAGGGATGGAAACACCATATATTTT.

This CDR3 reads CAWSAQTGVEAFF. DNA for the CDR3: TGTGCCTGGAGTGCACAAACGGGGGTTGAAGCTTTCTTT. The chain couples TRBV30 to TRBJ1-1; D is perhaps TRBD1 (5 bases). Deletions cut 1 base from V and 7 bases from J, with 13 bases between. CDR1 GTSNPN and CDR2 SVGIG come from the germline V gene (reference sequence). This CDR3 has 13 amino acids. The full variable domain, rest sourced from reference TRBV30 and TRBJ1-1, is SQTIHQWPATLVQPVGSPLSLECTVEGTSNPNLYWYRQAAGRGLQLLFYSVGIGQISSEVPQNLSASRPQDRQFILSSKKLLLSDSGFYLCAWSAQTGVEAFFGQGTRLTVV.

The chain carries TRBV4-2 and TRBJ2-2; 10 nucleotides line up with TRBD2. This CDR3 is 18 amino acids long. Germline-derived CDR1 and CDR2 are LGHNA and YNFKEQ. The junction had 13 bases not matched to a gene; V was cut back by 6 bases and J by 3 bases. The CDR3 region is CASRSHRSGRGDTGELFF. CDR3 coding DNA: TGTGCCAGCAGATCCCACCGCAGCGGGAGGGGGGACACCGGGGAGCTGTTTTTT.

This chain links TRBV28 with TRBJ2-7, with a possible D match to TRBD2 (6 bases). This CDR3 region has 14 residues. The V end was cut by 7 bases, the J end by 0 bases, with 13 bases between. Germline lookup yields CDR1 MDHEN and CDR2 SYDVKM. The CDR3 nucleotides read TGTGCCAGCAAAGTTAGCGGACTCTCCTACGAGCAGTACTTC. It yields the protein CASKVSGLSYEQYF.

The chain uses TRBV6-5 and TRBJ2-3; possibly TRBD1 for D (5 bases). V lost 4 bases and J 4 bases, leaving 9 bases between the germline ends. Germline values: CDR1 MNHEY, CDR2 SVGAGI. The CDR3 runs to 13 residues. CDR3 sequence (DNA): TGTGCCAGCAGTTTCTTAGGGGCAGATACGCAGTATTTT. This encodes CASSFLGADTQYF.

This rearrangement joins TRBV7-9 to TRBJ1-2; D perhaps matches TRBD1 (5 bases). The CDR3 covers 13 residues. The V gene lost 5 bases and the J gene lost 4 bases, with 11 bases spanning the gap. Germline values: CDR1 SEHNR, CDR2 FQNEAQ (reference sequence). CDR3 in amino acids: CASSLQGPYGYTF. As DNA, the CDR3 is TGTGCCAGCAGCCTTCAGGGTCCCTATGGCTACACCTTC.

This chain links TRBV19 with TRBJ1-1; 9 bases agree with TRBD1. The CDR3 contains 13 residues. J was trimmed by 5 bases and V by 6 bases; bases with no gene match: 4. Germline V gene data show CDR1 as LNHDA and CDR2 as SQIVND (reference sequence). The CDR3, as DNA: TGTGCCAGTAGCCCGACAGGGGGAACTGAAGCTTTCTTT. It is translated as CASSPTGGTEAFF.

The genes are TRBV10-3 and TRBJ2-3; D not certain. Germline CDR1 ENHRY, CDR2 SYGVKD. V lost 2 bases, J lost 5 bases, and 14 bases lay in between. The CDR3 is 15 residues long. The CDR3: CAISEGHRSGDTQYF. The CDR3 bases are TGTGCCATCAGTGAGGGTCACCGTTCGGGAGATACGCAGTATTTT.

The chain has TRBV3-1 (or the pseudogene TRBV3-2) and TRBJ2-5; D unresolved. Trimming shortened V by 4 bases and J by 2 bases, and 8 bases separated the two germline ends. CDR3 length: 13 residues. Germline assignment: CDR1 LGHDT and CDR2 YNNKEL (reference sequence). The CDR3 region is CASSLRWQETQYF. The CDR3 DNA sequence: TGTGCCAGCAGCCTTCGGTGGCAAGAGACCCAGTACTTC.

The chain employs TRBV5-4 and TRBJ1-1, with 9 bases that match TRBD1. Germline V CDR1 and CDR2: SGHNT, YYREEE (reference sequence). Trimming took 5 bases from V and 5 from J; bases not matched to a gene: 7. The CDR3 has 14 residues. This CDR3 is CASSFNRGRTEAFF. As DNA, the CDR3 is TGTGCCAGCAGTTTCAACAGGGGGCGAACTGAAGCTTTCTTT.

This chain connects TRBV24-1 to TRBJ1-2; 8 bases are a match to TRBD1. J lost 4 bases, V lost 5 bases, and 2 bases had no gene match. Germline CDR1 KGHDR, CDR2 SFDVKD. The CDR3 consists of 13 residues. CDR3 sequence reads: CATSATGGYGYTF. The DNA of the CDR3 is TGTGCCACCAGTGCCACAGGGGGCTATGGCTACACCTTC.

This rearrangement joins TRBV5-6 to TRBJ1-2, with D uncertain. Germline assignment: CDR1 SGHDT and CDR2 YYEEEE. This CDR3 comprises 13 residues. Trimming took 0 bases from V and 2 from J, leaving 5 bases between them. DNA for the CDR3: TGTGCCAGCAGCTTGGGAGGGAACTATGGCTACACCTTC. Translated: CASSLGGNYGYTF.

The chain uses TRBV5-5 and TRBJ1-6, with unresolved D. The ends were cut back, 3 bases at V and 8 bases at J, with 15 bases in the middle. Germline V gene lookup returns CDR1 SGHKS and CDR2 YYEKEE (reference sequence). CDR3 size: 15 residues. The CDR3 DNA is TGTGCCAGCAGCTCCCAGGTCGTAGGTGATTCACCCCTCCACTTT. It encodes CASSSQVVGDSPLHF.

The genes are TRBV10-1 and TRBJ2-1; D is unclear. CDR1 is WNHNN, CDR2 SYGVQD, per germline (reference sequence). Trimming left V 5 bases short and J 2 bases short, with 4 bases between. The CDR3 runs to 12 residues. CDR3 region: CASSLPYNEQFF. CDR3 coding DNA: TGCGCCAGCAGTCTCCCCTACAATGAGCAGTTCTTC.

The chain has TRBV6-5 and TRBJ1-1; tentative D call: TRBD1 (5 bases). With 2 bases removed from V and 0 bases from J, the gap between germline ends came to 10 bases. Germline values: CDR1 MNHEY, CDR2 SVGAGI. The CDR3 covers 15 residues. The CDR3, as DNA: TGTGCCAGCAGTTACGGGGCGGGGGTGAACACTGAAGCTTTCTTT. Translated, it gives CASSYGAGVNTEAFF.

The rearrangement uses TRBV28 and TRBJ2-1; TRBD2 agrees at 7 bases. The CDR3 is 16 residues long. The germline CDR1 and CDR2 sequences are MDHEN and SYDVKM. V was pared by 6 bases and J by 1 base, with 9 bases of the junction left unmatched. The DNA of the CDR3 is TGTGCCAGCAGCTCCTCGGGGGGAGAATCCTACAATGAGCAGTTCTTC. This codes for CASSSSGGESYNEQFF.